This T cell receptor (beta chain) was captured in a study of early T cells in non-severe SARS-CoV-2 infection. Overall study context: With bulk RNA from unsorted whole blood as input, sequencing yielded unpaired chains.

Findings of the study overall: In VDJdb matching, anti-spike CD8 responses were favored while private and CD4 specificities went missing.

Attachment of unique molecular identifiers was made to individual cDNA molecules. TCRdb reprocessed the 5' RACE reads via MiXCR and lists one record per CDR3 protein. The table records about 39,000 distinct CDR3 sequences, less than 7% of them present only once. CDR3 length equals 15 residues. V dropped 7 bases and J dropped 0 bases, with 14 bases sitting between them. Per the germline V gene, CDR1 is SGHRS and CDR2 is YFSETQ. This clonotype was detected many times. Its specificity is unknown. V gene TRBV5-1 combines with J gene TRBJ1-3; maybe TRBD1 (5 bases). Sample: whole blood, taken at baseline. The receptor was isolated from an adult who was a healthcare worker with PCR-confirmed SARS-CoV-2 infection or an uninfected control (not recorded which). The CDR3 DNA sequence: TGCGCCAGCCAACCGGGGCAGGTCTCTGGAAACACCATATATTTT. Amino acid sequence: CASQPGQVSGNTIYF. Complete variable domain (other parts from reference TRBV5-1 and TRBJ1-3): KAGVTQTPRYLIKTRGQQVTLSCSPISGHRSVSWYQQTPGQGLQFLFEYFSETQRNKGNFPGRFSGRQFSNSRSEMNVSTLELGDSALYLCASQPGQVSGNTIYFGEGSWLTVV.